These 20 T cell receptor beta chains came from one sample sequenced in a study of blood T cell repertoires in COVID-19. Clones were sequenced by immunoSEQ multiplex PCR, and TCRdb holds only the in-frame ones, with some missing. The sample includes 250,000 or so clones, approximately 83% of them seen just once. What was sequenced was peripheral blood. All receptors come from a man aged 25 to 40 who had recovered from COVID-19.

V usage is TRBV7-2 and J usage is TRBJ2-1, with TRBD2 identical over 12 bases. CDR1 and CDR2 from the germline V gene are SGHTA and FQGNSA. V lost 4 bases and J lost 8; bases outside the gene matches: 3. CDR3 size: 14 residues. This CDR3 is CASSSLAGGYEQFF. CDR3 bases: TGTGCCAGCAGCTCACTAGCGGGGGGTTATGAGCAGTTCTTC.

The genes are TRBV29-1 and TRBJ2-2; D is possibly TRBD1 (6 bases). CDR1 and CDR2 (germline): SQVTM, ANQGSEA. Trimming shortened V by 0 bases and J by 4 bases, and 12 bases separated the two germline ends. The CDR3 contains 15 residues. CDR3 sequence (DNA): TGCAGCGTTGAAGATCTCGGCAGGGGCACCGGGGAGCTGTTTTTT. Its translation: CSVEDLGRGTGELFF.

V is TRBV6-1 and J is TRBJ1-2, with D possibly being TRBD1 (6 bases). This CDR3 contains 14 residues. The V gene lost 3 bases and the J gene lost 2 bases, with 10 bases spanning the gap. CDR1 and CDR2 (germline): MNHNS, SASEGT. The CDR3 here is CASSDTGPNYGYTF. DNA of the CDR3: TGTGCCAGCAGTGATACAGGGCCGAACTATGGCTACACCTTC.

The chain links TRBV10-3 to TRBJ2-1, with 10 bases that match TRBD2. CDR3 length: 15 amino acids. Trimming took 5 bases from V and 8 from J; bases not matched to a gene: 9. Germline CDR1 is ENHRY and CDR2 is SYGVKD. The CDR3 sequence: CAISPAGGPIYEQFF. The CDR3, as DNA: TGTGCCATCAGTCCAGCGGGGGGGCCTATCTATGAGCAGTTCTTC.

This chain's CDR3 is CASSQGGQGPGYTF. The CDR3 coding sequence is TGTGCCAGCAGCCAAGGGGGACAGGGGCCGGGCTACACCTTC. The rearrangement joins TRBV3-1 (or the pseudogene TRBV3-2) to TRBJ1-2; 10 bases align to TRBD1. The CDR3 sequence is 14 residues long. CDR1 is LGHDT and CDR2 is YNNKEL in the germline V gene (reference sequence). With V trimmed by 1 base and J by 8 bases, 4 bases remained unmatched.

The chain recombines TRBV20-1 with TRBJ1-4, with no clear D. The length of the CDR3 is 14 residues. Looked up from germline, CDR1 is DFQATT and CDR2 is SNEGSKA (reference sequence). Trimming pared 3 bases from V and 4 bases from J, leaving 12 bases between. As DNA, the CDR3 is TGCAGTGCTAGTCTCGCAGTAATTAATGAAAAACTGTTTTTT. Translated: CSASLAVINEKLFF.

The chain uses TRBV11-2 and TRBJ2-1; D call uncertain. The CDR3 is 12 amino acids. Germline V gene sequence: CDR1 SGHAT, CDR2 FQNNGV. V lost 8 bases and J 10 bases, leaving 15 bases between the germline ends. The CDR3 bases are TGTGCCAGCTGCTACTACGGTTACGAGCAGTTCTTC. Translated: CASCYYGYEQFF.

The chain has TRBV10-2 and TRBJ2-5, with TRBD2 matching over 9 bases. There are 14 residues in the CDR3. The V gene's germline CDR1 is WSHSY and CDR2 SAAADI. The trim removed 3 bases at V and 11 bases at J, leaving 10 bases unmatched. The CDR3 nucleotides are TGCGCCAGCAGTGACGGCGGGGGGGCCTTAACTCAGTACTTC. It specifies CASSDGGGALTQYF.

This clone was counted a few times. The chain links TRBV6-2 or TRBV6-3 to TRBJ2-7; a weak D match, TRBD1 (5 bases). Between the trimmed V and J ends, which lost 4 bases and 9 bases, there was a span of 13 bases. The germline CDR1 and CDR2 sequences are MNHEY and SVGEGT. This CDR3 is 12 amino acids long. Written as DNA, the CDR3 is TGTGCCAGCAGTTCCCAGGGTTTAGGGCAGTACGTC. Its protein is CASSSQGLGQYV.

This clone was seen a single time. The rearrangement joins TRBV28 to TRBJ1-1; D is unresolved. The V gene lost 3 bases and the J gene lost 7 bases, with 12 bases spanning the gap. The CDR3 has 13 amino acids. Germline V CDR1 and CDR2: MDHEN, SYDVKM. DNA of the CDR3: TGTGCCAGCAGTTTCTCCGGGAGGCTTGAAGCTTTCTTT. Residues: CASSFSGRLEAFF.

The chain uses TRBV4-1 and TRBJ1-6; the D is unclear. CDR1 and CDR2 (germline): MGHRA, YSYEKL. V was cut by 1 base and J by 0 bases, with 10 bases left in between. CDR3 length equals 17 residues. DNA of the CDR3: TGCGCCAGCAGCCAAGTAGATTTGATCTCCTATAATTCACCCCTCCACTTT. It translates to CASSQVDLISYNSPLHF.

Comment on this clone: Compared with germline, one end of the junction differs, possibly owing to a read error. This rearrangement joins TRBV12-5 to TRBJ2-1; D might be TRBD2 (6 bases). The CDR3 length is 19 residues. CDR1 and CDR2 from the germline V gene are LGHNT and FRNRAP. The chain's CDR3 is CASAPTMSGGTHSHNEQFF. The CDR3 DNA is TGTGCTAGTGCTCCGACAATGTCCGGCGGGACTCACTCCCACAATGAGCAGTTCTTC.

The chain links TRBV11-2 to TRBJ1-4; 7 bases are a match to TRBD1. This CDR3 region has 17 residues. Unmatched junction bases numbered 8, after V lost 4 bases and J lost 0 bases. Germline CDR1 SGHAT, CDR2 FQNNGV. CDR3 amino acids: CASSSGQTLATNEKLFF. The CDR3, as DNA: TGTGCCAGCAGCTCGGGACAGACCCTTGCAACTAATGAAAAACTGTTTTTT.

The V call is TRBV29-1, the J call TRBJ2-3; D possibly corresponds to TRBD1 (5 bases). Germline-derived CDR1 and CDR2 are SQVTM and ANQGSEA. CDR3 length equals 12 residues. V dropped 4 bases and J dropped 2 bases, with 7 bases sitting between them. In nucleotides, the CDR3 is TGCAGCGTTGCAGGGTCCACAGATACGCAGTATTTT. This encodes CSVAGSTDTQYF.

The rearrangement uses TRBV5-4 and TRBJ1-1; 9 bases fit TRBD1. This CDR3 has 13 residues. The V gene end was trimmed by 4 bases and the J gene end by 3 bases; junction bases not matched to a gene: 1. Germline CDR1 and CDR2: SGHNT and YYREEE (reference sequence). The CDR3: CASSRDRDTEAFF. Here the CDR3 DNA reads TGTGCCAGCAGCCGGGACAGGGACACTGAAGCTTTCTTT.

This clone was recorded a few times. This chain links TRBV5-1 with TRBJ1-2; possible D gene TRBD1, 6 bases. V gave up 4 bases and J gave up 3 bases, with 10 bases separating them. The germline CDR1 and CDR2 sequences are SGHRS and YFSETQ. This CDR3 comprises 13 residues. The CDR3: CASSTGWDYGYTF. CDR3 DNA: TGCGCCAGCAGCACAGGGTGGGACTATGGCTACACCTTC.

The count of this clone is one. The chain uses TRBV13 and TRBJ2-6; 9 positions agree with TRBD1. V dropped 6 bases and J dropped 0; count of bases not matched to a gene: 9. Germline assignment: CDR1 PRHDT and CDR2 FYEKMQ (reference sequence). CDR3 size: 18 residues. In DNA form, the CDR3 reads TGTGCCAGCAGACATCGTGGGACAGGGCGCTCTGGGGCCAACGTCCTGACTTTC. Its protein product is CASRHRGTGRSGANVLTF.

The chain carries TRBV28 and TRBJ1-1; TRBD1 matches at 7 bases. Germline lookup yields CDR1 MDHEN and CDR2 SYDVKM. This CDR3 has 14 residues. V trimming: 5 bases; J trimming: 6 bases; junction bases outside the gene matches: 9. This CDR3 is CASSRQGRFPEAFF. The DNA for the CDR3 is TGTGCCAGCAGTCGACAGGGAAGGTTCCCTGAAGCTTTCTTT.

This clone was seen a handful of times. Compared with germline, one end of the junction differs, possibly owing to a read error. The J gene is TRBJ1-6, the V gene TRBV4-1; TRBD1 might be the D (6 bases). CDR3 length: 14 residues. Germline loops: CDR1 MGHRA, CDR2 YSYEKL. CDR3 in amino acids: CASTQVQGGSPLHF. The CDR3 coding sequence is TGCGCCAGCACCCAAGTACAGGGTGGCTCACCCCTCCACTTT.

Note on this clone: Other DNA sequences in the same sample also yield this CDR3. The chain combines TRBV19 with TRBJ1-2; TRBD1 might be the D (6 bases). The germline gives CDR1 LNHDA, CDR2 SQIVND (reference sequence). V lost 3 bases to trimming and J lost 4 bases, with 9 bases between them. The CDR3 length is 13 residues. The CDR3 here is CASSIGRGYGYTF. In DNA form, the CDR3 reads TGTGCCAGTAGTATCGGCAGGGGCTATGGCTACACCTTC. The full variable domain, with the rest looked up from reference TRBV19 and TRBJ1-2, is DGGITQSPKYLFRKEGQNVTLSCEQNLNHDAMYWYRQDPGQGLRLIYYSQIVNDFQKGDIAEGYSVSREKKESFPLTVTSAQKNPTAFYLCASSIGRGYGYTFGSGTRLTVV.